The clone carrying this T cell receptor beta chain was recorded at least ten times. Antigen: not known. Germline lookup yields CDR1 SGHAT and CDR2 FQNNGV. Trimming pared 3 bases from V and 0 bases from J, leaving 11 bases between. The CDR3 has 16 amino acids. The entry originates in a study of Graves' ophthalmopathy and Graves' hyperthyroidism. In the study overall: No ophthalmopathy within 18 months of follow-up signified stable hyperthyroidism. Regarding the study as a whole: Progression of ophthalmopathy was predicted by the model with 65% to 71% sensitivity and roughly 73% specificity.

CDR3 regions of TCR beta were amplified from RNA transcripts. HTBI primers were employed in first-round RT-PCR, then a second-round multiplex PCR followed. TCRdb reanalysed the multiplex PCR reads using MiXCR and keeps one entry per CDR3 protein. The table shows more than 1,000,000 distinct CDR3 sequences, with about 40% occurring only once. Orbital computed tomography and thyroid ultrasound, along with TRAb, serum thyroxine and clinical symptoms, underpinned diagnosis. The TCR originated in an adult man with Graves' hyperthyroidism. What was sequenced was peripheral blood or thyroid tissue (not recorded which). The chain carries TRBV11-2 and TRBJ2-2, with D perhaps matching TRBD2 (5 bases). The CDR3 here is CASSLRVGPNTGELFF. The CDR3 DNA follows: TGTGCCAGCAGCTTGCGGGTGGGTCCGAACACCGGGGAGCTGTTTTTT.